This TCR beta chain derives from a study of CD8+ T cells in alopecia areata. General study points: Scalp repertoires also include resident alphabeta T cells from normal skin.

The CDR3 sequence is 15 residues long. Looked up from germline, CDR1 is SGHTA and CDR2 is FQGNSA. V lost 5 bases and J 1 base, leaving 15 bases between the germline ends. Treatment reported: oral pan-JAK inhibitor, 5-10 mg twice daily. Comments on this clone: The target antigen is unknown.

TCR sequencing used cDNA made by reverse transcription of extracted RNA. The data were produced by immunoSEQ multiplex PCR, yet TCRdb's version contains in-frame clones alone and is incomplete. This repertoire shows about 110,000 clones, around 50% found once; its top ten account for roughly an eighth. The chain uses TRBV7-2 and TRBJ2-7, with D hard to call. The sequence derives from a human donor with alopecia areata. Sample: CD8+ T cells sorted from blood, taken at week 24, from a patient treated with tofacitinib. The CDR3: CASSLTDWRSYEQYF. DNA for the CDR3: TGTGCCAGCAGCCTAACGGATTGGAGATCCTACGAGCAGTACTTC.